Sequencing of this TCR beta chain was carried out in a study of shared clonotypes between healthy human individuals. Study outcomes and limitations: There were few donors, and this limited the genetic and exposure-history diversity represented. When naive CD4 clonotypes were compared across a handful of donors, roughly 4.9% were shared. Compared with clonotypes that all four donors shared, non-shared clonotypes had lower generation probabilities.

The assay was immunoSEQ multiplex PCR, and TCRdb's table has in-frame clones only and misses some. The sample lists about 2.4 million clones; 93% were seen once. Donors were healthy HIV-negative adults without recent acute infections or vaccinations. CDR1 MDHEN and CDR2 SYDVKM come from the germline V gene. Trimming removed 3 bases from V and 4 bases from J, with 14 bases in between. This CDR3 has 15 amino acids. With respect to this clone: Its antigen remains unknown.

Sample: naive CD4+ T cells from PBMCs. Subset in this sample: CD45RA+ positively selected. This clonotype was obtained from a man between 18 and 35 years old in good health. Some clones in this sample may be carry-over from other donors' samples. The chain has TRBV28 and TRBJ2-3; D possibly matches TRBD1 or TRBD2 (6 bases each). CDR3: CASSFGRGGSDTQYF. CDR3 DNA: TGTGCCAGCAGTTTCGGCAGGGGAGGATCAGATACGCAGTATTTT.